The 6 T cell receptor beta chains below all came from one sample that was sequenced in a study of T cells in Graves' hyperthyroidism and ophthalmopathy. RNA transcripts gave rise to amplified TCR beta CDR3 regions. The TCR CDR3 first-round RT-PCR relied on the HTBI primer set. Each CDR3 protein gets one entry after TCRdb re-called the multiplex PCR reads with MiXCR. Of about 520,000 distinct CDR3 sequences listed, roughly 20% are singletons. Sequenced sample: blood. All receptors derive from a man younger than 30 with Graves' hyperthyroidism.

This chain's CDR3 is CACLLGGEQYF. For the CDR3, the DNA is TGTGCCTGCCTACTAGGTGGGGAGCAGTACTTC. This chain links TRBV30 with TRBJ2-7, with D perhaps matching TRBD2 (5 bases). CDR1 and CDR2 from the germline V gene are GTSNPN and SVGIG (reference sequence). Trimming removed 6 bases from V and 7 bases from J, with 13 bases in between. This CDR3 has 11 amino acids.

The table lists this clonotype with many counts. The chain links TRBV29-1 to TRBJ1-1; 7 bases line up with TRBD1. V lost 5 bases to trimming and J lost 2 bases; unmatched junction nucleotides: 14. Germline CDR1 is SQVTM and CDR2 is ANQGSEA. The CDR3 is 16 amino acids. CDR3 DNA sequence: TGCAGCGTTTCGGGTCGGACAGGCGAGCTTAACACTGAAGCTTTCTTT. Protein: CSVSGRTGELNTEAFF.

The CDR3 sequence is CSARDLGRRGETQYF. CDR3 nucleotides: TGCAGTGCTAGAGATTTAGGTCGGCGGGGAGAGACCCAGTACTTC. The rearrangement joins TRBV20-1 to TRBJ2-5, with D perhaps TRBD2 (6 bases). Germline loops: CDR1 DFQATT, CDR2 SNEGSKA (reference sequence). CDR3 length: 15 amino acids. Trimming shortened V by 0 bases and J by 4 bases, and 15 bases separated the two germline ends.

This clonotype occurred many times. The CDR3 is CASSLRWRGWAEAFF. The CDR3, as DNA: TGTGCCAGCAGTTTACGGTGGAGGGGATGGGCTGAAGCTTTCTTT. V is TRBV28 and J is TRBJ1-1, with D possibly being TRBD1 (5 bases). The CDR3 runs 15 residues. In germline, CDR1 is MDHEN, CDR2 SYDVKM. The V gene lost 2 bases and the J gene lost 6 bases, with 16 bases spanning the gap.

In this sample, this clonotype turned up a few times. The CDR3 sequence is CASSQARLTGPVPYEQYF. Written as DNA, the CDR3 is TGTGCCAGCAGCCAAGCACGCCTGACAGGCCCCGTGCCTTACGAGCAGTACTTC. The chain combines TRBV14 with TRBJ2-7; weak D call: TRBD1 (6 bases). The CDR3 extends over 18 amino acids. The ends were cut back, 1 base at V and 4 bases at J, with 23 bases in the middle. Germline V gives CDR1 SGHDN, CDR2 FVKESK.

The chain links TRBV6-1 to TRBJ2-7; D is possibly TRBD1 (5 bases). Deletions cut 8 bases from V and 0 bases from J, with 11 bases between. CDR1 and CDR2 from the germline V gene are MNHNS and SASEGT. The CDR3 has 13 residues. The CDR3 nucleotides read TGTGCCAGCGAATATGACAGCTCCTACGAGCAGTACTTC. Translated, it gives CASEYDSSYEQYF.